Below, 29 T cell receptor beta chains from the same sample are listed, as sequenced in a study of control samples from healthy donors and cancer patients. The repertoire was sequenced with immunoSEQ multiplex PCR; TCRdb's copy has only in-frame clones and lacks some. The sample lists approximately 150,000 clones, about 91% occurring once. The sequenced material came from blood. Receptors were obtained from a woman aged 40 to 49 in good health.

The genes are TRBV27 and TRBJ2-3; D gene unclear. CDR1 MNHEY and CDR2 SMNVEV come from the germline V gene (reference sequence). V lost 6 bases and J lost 0, with 10 bases in between. The CDR3 has 14 amino acids. The CDR3 loop reads CASSPTTSTDTQYF. The CDR3 DNA reads as TGTGCCAGCAGCCCCACAACTAGCACAGATACGCAGTATTTT.

This clone was counted a few times. The chain is built from TRBV10-1 and TRBJ1-4, with TRBD1 as a possible D gene (5 bases). Trimming pared 8 bases from V and 1 base from J, leaving 11 bases between. Germline V lookup: CDR1 WNHNN, CDR2 SYGVQD (reference sequence). CDR3 length: 14 amino acids. The CDR3: CASCPGETNEKLFF. The CDR3 DNA reads TGCGCCAGCTGCCCGGGGGAAACTAATGAAAAACTGTTTTTT.

The chain employs TRBV19 and TRBJ1-1; D gene uncertain. CDR3 length: 13 amino acids. The germline V and J ends were trimmed by 4 bases and 5 bases, with 11 bases remaining between them. Per germline, CDR1 LNHDA and CDR2 SQIVND (reference sequence). CDR3 DNA: TGTGCCAGTAGTAGATGGGTAGGAACTGAAGCTTTCTTT. Protein sequence: CASSRWVGTEAFF.

The chain is built from TRBV12-5 and TRBJ2-3, with D perhaps matching TRBD2 (6 bases). The germline CDR1 and CDR2 sequences are LGHNT and FRNRAP. This CDR3 spans 16 amino acids. The V end lost 2 bases, the J end lost 4 bases, and 16 bases lay between the germline ends. The DNA of the CDR3 is TGTGCTAGTGGTTTGAATTGGCGGCCGGGGGCAGATACGCAGTATTTT. Amino acids: CASGLNWRPGADTQYF.

The rearrangement uses TRBV20-1 and TRBJ2-1; D unclear. CDR1 is DFQATT, CDR2 SNEGSKA, per germline (reference sequence). The CDR3 spans 10 residues. Trimming cost V 6 bases and J 5 bases, with 5 bases left between them. The CDR3 sequence is CSALDNEQFF. CDR3 coding DNA: TGCAGTGCCCTAGACAATGAGCAGTTCTTC.

The chain has TRBV6-5 and TRBJ1-1; 7 bases map to TRBD1. CDR1 is MNHEY and CDR2 is SVGAGI in the germline V gene. The CDR3 spans 10 residues. Unmatched junction bases numbered 0, after V lost 6 bases and J lost 8 bases. In nucleotides, the CDR3 is TGTGCCAGCAGGGGACAGGAAGCTTTCTTT. Translated: CASRGQEAFF.

The rearrangement uses TRBV6-1 and TRBJ1-6; TRBD1 aligns across 10 bases. The CDR3 extends over 15 amino acids. Germline values: CDR1 MNHNS, CDR2 SASEGT. After removal of 2 bases from V and 10 bases from J, the junction contained 5 bases not matched to a gene. The CDR3 region is CASSETWTGGSPLHF. For the CDR3, the DNA is TGTGCCAGCAGTGAAACATGGACAGGGGGATCACCCCTCCACTTT.

The chain couples TRBV21-1 to TRBJ2-1; no DNA check was done on the table's D call, TRBD1. TRBV21-1 has pseudogene status. The CDR3 runs 17 residues. CDR3 amino acids: CASSTRDRTGEYNEQFF. The CDR3, as DNA: TGTGCCAGCAGCACACGCGATCGGACAGGTGAGTACAATGAGCAGTTCTTC.

This clone has just a few counts. The chain joins TRBV3-1 (or the pseudogene TRBV3-2) to TRBJ2-5; D is possibly TRBD2 (5 bases). The germline gives CDR1 LGHDT, CDR2 YNNKEL (reference sequence). The CDR3 runs to 15 residues. Trimming pared 0 bases from V and 5 bases from J, leaving 13 bases between. CDR3 DNA sequence: TGTGCCAGCAGCCAAGATTATAGGACGGGGGAGACCCAGTACTTC. Protein: CASSQDYRTGETQYF.

This chain links TRBV6-5 with TRBJ2-1, with D hard to call. The V end lost 6 bases, the J end lost 7 bases, and 19 bases lay between the germline ends. CDR1 and CDR2 from the germline V gene are MNHEY and SVGAGI. The CDR3 is 15 amino acids. The CDR3 DNA reads as TGTGCCAGCAGAAGCGAAGGGTTAGGTACAAATGAGCAGTTCTTC. This gives the protein CASRSEGLGTNEQFF.

The rearrangement uses TRBV7-9 and TRBJ1-1; D perhaps matches TRBD1 (6 bases). The CDR3 runs 12 residues. V gave up 5 bases and J gave up 7 bases, with 11 bases separating them. Germline CDR1 is SEHNR and CDR2 is FQNEAQ (reference sequence). CDR3 protein: CASSMTGSEAFF. The CDR3 DNA reads as TGTGCCAGCAGCATGACAGGAAGTGAAGCTTTCTTT.

The CDR3 protein is CASSSSRAYEQYF. The DNA of the CDR3 is TGTGCCAGCAGCTCTTCGCGGGCCTACGAGCAGTACTTC. This chain uses TRBV11-2 with TRBJ2-7; perhaps TRBD2 as D (5 bases). The germline CDR1 and CDR2 sequences are SGHAT and FQNNGV. The CDR3 runs to 13 residues. The V and J ends lost 4 bases and 2 bases respectively, with 9 bases between them.

V gene TRBV6-1 combines with J gene TRBJ1-1; 7 bases are a match to TRBD1. Germline lookup yields CDR1 MNHNS and CDR2 SASEGT. This CDR3 has 18 amino acids. Losses at the gene ends were 2 bases for V and 0 bases for J; bases not matched to a gene: 12. CDR3 sequence (DNA): TGTGCCAGCAGTGAATATGGCACCGGAGGGGGCTTGAACACTGAAGCTTTCTTT. Translating it yields CASSEYGTGGGLNTEAFF.

This chain uses TRBV27 with TRBJ1-1; unclear D gene. The CDR3 contains 13 residues. Trimming removed 4 bases at V and 7 bases at J, with 13 bases between. Germline CDR1 reads MNHEY; CDR2 reads SMNVEV (reference sequence). The CDR3, as DNA: TGTGCCAGCAGTTCGCTGAGACGCCTTGAAGCTTTCTTT. It encodes CASSSLRRLEAFF.

The chain combines TRBV24-1 with TRBJ1-1; no definite D call. Trimming pared 5 bases from V and 6 bases from J, leaving 6 bases between. This CDR3 is built from 11 residues. Germline V gene data show CDR1 as KGHDR and CDR2 as SFDVKD. The DNA for the CDR3 is TGTGCCACCAGTGGTACTCCTGAAGCTTTCTTT. It codes for CATSGTPEAFF.

The J gene is TRBJ2-5, the V gene TRBV2, with 10 bases that match TRBD2. Germline loops: CDR1 SNHLY, CDR2 FYNNEI. The ends lost 6 bases at V and 5 bases at J; junction bases unmatched: 3. The CDR3 has 13 amino acids. The CDR3 DNA sequence: TGTGCCAGCAGCCGACTAGCGGGCGAGACCCAGTACTTC. As protein: CASSRLAGETQYF.

The V gene is TRBV4-1, the J gene TRBJ1-3; D gene uncertain. Germline-derived CDR1 and CDR2 are MGHRA and YSYEKL. V was trimmed by 0 bases and J by 4 bases, leaving 10 bases between them. The CDR3 is 15 amino acids. For the CDR3, the DNA is TGCGCCAGCAGCCAAGAGGGAATAGGGGGAAACACCATATATTTT. Translation: CASSQEGIGGNTIYF.

The table lists this clone with a count of one. The V and J genes are TRBV6-1 and TRBJ2-5; TRBD2 is a possible D gene (6 bases). V shed 2 bases and J shed 4 bases, with 14 bases lying between them. Looked up from germline, CDR1 is MNHNS and CDR2 is SASEGT. CDR3 length equals 15 residues. CDR3 region: CASSEQAGSGETQYF. The CDR3 nucleotides read TGTGCCAGCAGTGAACAGGCGGGGAGTGGAGAGACCCAGTACTTC.

This chain joins TRBV5-6 and TRBJ1-4, with unresolved D. V was clipped by 0 bases and J by 14 bases, with 14 bases between them. The CDR3 length is 13 residues. Looked up from germline, CDR1 is SGHDT and CDR2 is YYEEEE. CDR3 DNA: TGTGCCAGCAGCTTGGGGACTGAGACTCGGCTGTTTTTT. Translating it yields CASSLGTETRLFF.

Only one count was recorded for this clone. The chain has TRBV7-2 and TRBJ1-6; D is undetermined. Germline V gene data show CDR1 as SGHTA and CDR2 as FQGNSA. With 1 base removed from V and 5 bases from J, the gap between germline ends came to 6 bases. The CDR3 totals 14 residues. The CDR3 nucleotides are TGTGCCAGCAGCTTAGGCTGGGATAATTCACCCCTCCACTTT. This encodes CASSLGWDNSPLHF.

The CDR3: CASRTRGTGELFF. CDR3 nucleotide sequence: TGTGCCAGCAGGACCAGGGGGACCGGGGAGCTGTTTTTT. The chain couples TRBV6-5 to TRBJ2-2; 7 positions match TRBD1. The CDR3 length is 13 residues. Unmatched junction bases numbered 3, after V lost 6 bases and J lost 5 bases. CDR1 is MNHEY and CDR2 is SVGAGI in the germline V gene.

This rearrangement joins TRBV10-3 to TRBJ1-1; D is perhaps TRBD1 (6 bases). CDR1 is ENHRY, CDR2 SYGVKD, per germline. Trimming cost V 4 bases and J 1 base, with 10 bases left between them. CDR3 length: 14 amino acids. The DNA for the CDR3 is TGTGCCATCAGTGGCCAGACAGGGAACACTGAAGCTTTCTTT. Its translation: CAISGQTGNTEAFF.

This clone was observed a single time. The chain carries TRBV5-4 and TRBJ1-2; no definite D call. CDR3 length equals 15 residues. Germline V CDR1 and CDR2: SGHNT, YYREEE (reference sequence). Between the trimmed V and J ends, which lost 1 base and 4 bases, there was a span of 14 bases. Here the CDR3 reads CASSLSTPEIYGYTF. CDR3 in DNA: TGTGCCAGCAGCTTGTCGACCCCTGAAATCTATGGCTACACCTTC.

The V gene is TRBV19, the J gene TRBJ1-5, with unresolved D. Germline CDR1 reads LNHDA; CDR2 reads SQIVND (reference sequence). The CDR3 has 15 residues. The V gene lost 6 bases and the J gene lost 3 bases, with 15 bases spanning the gap. Here the CDR3 reads CASSPVRQLNQPQHF. CDR3 sequence (DNA): TGTGCCAGTAGCCCCGTACGGCAGCTCAATCAGCCCCAGCATTTT.

The rearrangement links TRBV25-1 to TRBJ1-2; no clear D gene. CDR3 size: 15 residues. The germline V gene has CDR1 MGHDK and CDR2 SYGVNS. V lost 2 bases to trimming and J lost 5 bases, with 15 bases between them. The CDR3 region has the DNA TGTGCCAGCAGTGAACCGGGGTTGGGCGATTATGGCTACACCTTC. Amino acid sequence: CASSEPGLGDYGYTF.

The table lists this clone with a count of one. In DNA, the CDR3 is TGTGCCAGCAGCTCCCGACGGGACAGGGGCTGGGGAACTAATGAAAAACTGTTTTTT. Its translation is CASSSRRDRGWGTNEKLFF. The chain links TRBV21-1 to TRBJ1-4; the table's D call TRBD1 went unverified against the DNA. TRBV21-1 constitutes a pseudogene. The CDR3 runs 19 residues.

The chain couples TRBV12-3 or TRBV12-4 to TRBJ1-4; tentative D call: TRBD1 (5 bases). Trimming removed 5 bases from V and 13 bases from J, with 11 bases in between. This CDR3 is 11 amino acids long. The chain's CDR3 is CASSPQGRLFF. In DNA, the CDR3 is TGTGCCAGCAGTCCCCAGGGTAGACTGTTTTTT.

The V gene is TRBV5-1, the J gene TRBJ2-2, with 8 bases lining up with TRBD2. V lost 4 bases, J lost 4 bases, and 9 bases stayed unmatched. The germline gives CDR1 SGHRS, CDR2 YFSETQ. The CDR3 extends over 16 amino acids. CDR3 nucleotide sequence: TGCGCCAGCAGCCACCGGGATACTAGCGGCACCGGGGAGCTGTTTTTT. This translates into CASSHRDTSGTGELFF.

V is TRBV6-5 and J is TRBJ2-7; TRBD1 is a possible D gene (5 bases). The CDR3 runs 15 residues. Between the trimmed V and J ends, which lost 0 bases and 5 bases, there was a span of 14 bases. Looked up from germline, CDR1 is MNHEY and CDR2 is SVGAGI. The chain's CDR3 is CASSYSSTGTHEQYF. The CDR3 DNA follows: TGTGCCAGCAGTTACTCATCCACAGGTACTCACGAGCAGTACTTC.